This entry lists 10 T cell receptor beta chains sequenced from one sample in a study of regulatory T cells in long-lasting Graves disease. Time point specified: persistent/refractory GD, antithyroid drugs over 5 years with positive TRAb. PBMCs provided the RNA from which the TCR library was made. In building TCR beta libraries, iRepertoire HTBI primers were used together with Arm-PCR of CDR3 regions. TCRdb used MiXCR to reprocess the multiplex PCR reads, holding one entry per CDR3 protein. The table lists roughly 400,000 distinct CDR3 sequences, roughly a fifth of them singletons. This specimen was peripheral blood mononuclear cells (PBMCs), taken when the disease was refractory, from a patient treated with antithyroid drugs. Source of these receptors: a female donor with Graves disease.

This clonotype has just one count. The chain is built from TRBV13 and TRBJ1-1; D call uncertain. The CDR3 consists of 14 residues. V dropped 1 base and J dropped 6 bases, with 12 bases sitting between them. CDR1 and CDR2 from the germline V gene are PRHDT and FYEKMQ (reference sequence). The CDR3 bases are TGTGCCAGCAGCTTAGTGGGTGGGAGGGCTGAAGCTTTCTTT. Translated, it gives CASSLVGGRAEAFF. Supplemented by reference TRBV13 and TRBJ1-1, the full variable domain reads AAGVIQSPRHLIKEKRETATLKCYPIPRHDTVYWYQQGPGQDPQFLISFYEKMQSDKGSIPDRFSAQQFSDYHSELNMSSLELGDSALYFCASSLVGGRAEAFFGQGTRLTVV.

The chain recombines TRBV9 with TRBJ2-5; the D gene is possibly TRBD1 (6 bases). Germline V gene data show CDR1 as SGDLS and CDR2 as YYNGEE. This CDR3 is 15 amino acids long. Trimming removed 5 bases from V and 0 bases from J, with 14 bases in between. The CDR3, as DNA: TGTGCCAGCAGTCTGGGGGCGAGGTACCAAGAGACCCAGTACTTC. It encodes CASSLGARYQETQYF.

This clonotype was observed a handful of times. The CDR3 loop is CSARAARSYEQYF. The CDR3 bases are TGCAGTGCTAGAGCCGCGCGGTCCTACGAGCAGTACTTC. The V call is TRBV20-1, the J call TRBJ2-7; D gene ambiguous. V dropped 1 base and J dropped 1 base, with 8 bases sitting between them. CDR3 length: 13 residues. Germline lookup yields CDR1 DFQATT and CDR2 SNEGSKA (reference sequence).

This clonotype was observed at least ten times. The gene calls are TRBV6-2 or TRBV6-3 and TRBJ2-7; 7 bases are a match to TRBD1. CDR1 MNHEY and CDR2 SVGEGT come from the germline V gene. The J segment lost 1 base and the V segment lost 7 bases, leaving 10 bases of the junction unmatched. The CDR3 is made up of 15 amino acids. The CDR3 spells CASTRGRRISYEQYF. The CDR3 bases are TGTGCCAGCACCAGGGGGAGACGGATATCCTACGAGCAGTACTTC.

This clonotype was observed many times. This chain links TRBV6-5 with TRBJ2-5; D perhaps matches TRBD2 (6 bases). The CDR3 totals 16 residues. Germline CDR1 is MNHEY and CDR2 is SVGAGI. V was trimmed by 4 bases and J by 2 bases, leaving 17 bases between them. DNA for the CDR3: TGTGCCAGCAGTTGGTCCGCGGGAAGTAGGCAAGAGACCCAGTACTTC. Its protein product is CASSWSAGSRQETQYF.

The chain recombines TRBV15 with TRBJ2-2; D might be TRBD1 (5 bases). Germline assignment: CDR1 LNHNV and CDR2 YYDKDF (reference sequence). The length of the CDR3 is 14 residues. V lost 0 bases, J lost 7 bases, and 9 bases lay in between. The CDR3: CATSRDQGGGELFF. CDR3 sequence (DNA): TGTGCCACCAGCAGAGACCAGGGTGGCGGGGAGCTGTTTTTT. Variable domain in full (rest from reference TRBV15 and TRBJ2-2): DAMVIQNPRYQVTQFGKPVTLSCSQTLNHNVMYWYQQKSSQAPKLLFHYYDKDFNNEADTPDNFQSRRPNTSFCFLDIRSPGLGDTAMYLCATSRDQGGGELFFGEGSRLTVL.

The J gene is TRBJ1-5, the V gene TRBV28; TRBD1 matches at 7 bases. CDR1 is MDHEN, CDR2 SYDVKM, per germline. Unmatched junction bases numbered 19, after V lost 6 bases and J lost 11 bases. The CDR3 runs 16 residues. The CDR3 loop reads CASSPVSGTVFWTQHF. The CDR3 bases are TGTGCCAGCAGCCCGGTCTCCGGGACAGTCTTTTGGACCCAGCATTTT. The full variable domain, its missing parts supplied by reference TRBV28 and TRBJ1-5, is DVKVTQSSRYLVKRTGEKVFLECVQDMDHENMFWYRQDPGLGLRLIYFSYDVKMKEKGDIPEGYSVSREKKERFSLILESASTNQTSMYLCASSPVSGTVFWTQHFGDGTRLSIL.

The J gene is TRBJ2-7, the V gene TRBV20-1; TRBD2 matches at 13 bases. Germline CDR1 reads DFQATT; CDR2 reads SNEGSKA (reference sequence). V lost 6 bases to trimming and J lost 6 bases; unmatched junction nucleotides: 8. This CDR3 is 14 amino acids long. The CDR3 DNA is TGCAGTGCCCTAGGACTAGCGGGAGATCGCGAGCAGTACTTC. Its translation is CSALGLAGDREQYF.

This clonotype has ten or more counts. The V gene is TRBV28, the J gene TRBJ2-7; D is unclear. Germline CDR1 and CDR2: MDHEN and SYDVKM. The CDR3 runs 15 residues. Deletions cut 6 bases from V and 4 bases from J, with 19 bases between. The CDR3 DNA reads TGTGCCAGCAGCAGCCTAACTGGCGTCACTTACGAGCAGTACTTC. Translation gives CASSSLTGVTYEQYF.

The chain has TRBV2 and TRBJ2-5; no definite D call. The V end lost 4 bases, the J end lost 4 bases, and 13 bases lay between the germline ends. In germline, CDR1 is SNHLY, CDR2 FYNNEI. This CDR3 comprises 14 residues. The CDR3 DNA is TGTGCCAGCAGTGCCCGTGGGCCCGGAGAGACCCAGTACTTC. Translated, it gives CASSARGPGETQYF.